Each of the 13 T cell receptor beta chains below was sequenced from the same sample in a study of T cells in Graves' hyperthyroidism and ophthalmopathy. RNA transcripts were the template for amplifying TCR beta CDR3 regions. A first-round RT-PCR of the TCR CDR3 used the HTBI primer set. Via MiXCR, TCRdb re-called the multiplex PCR reads, giving one row per CDR3 protein. The sample holds 400,000 to 600,000 distinct CDR3 sequences, 20% seen once. The sequenced sample was blood. Every receptor here comes from a man between 18 and 29 years old with Graves' hyperthyroidism.

This clonotype was seen many times. The chain has TRBV7-8 and TRBJ2-7; 8 bases map to TRBD1. The germline gives CDR1 SGHVS, CDR2 FQNEAQ. The V gene end was trimmed by 5 bases and the J gene end by 6 bases; junction bases not matched to a gene: 3. This CDR3 comprises 12 residues. CDR3 nucleotides: TGTGCCAGCAGCGCGACAGGGGCCGAGCAGTACTTC. Translated: CASSATGAEQYF.

The rearrangement uses TRBV4-1 and TRBJ2-7; D unclear. The V end was cut by 1 base, the J end by 5 bases, with 9 bases between. Germline V lookup: CDR1 MGHRA, CDR2 YSYEKL. The length of the CDR3 is 13 residues. The CDR3 DNA reads as TGCGCCAGCAGCCAAGGGAGCTTGGACGAGCAGTACTTC. Encoded protein: CASSQGSLDEQYF.

The table lists this clonotype with many counts. CDR3 bases: TGCAGCGTCGGGGGCCAAGAGACCCAGTACTTC. It codes for CSVGGQETQYF. The chain combines TRBV29-1 with TRBJ2-5, with D maybe TRBD2 (6 bases). The CDR3 is made up of 11 amino acids. Germline assignment: CDR1 SQVTM and CDR2 ANQGSEA. Between the trimmed V and J ends, which lost 6 bases and 1 base, there was a span of 6 bases.

The V and J genes are TRBV28 and TRBJ2-2; D remains ambiguous. Trimming stripped 6 bases from V and 6 bases from J, with 5 bases between. The CDR3 consists of 11 residues. CDR1 and CDR2 (germline): MDHEN, SYDVKM. The DNA of the CDR3 is TGTGCCAGCAGCCAACCCGGGGAGCTGTTTTTT. Its translation: CASSQPGELFF.

As concerns this clonotype: A much larger clone differs by one base, so this may be a read error. V is TRBV5-1 and J is TRBJ1-5; D remains ambiguous. The CDR3 totals 15 residues. Per the germline V gene, CDR1 is SGHRS and CDR2 is YFSETQ. This CDR3 is CAISPGGWADQPQHF. The CDR3 DNA sequence: TGCGCCATCAGCCCAGGTGGGTGGGCCGATCAGCCCCAGCATTTT.

There are many counts of this clonotype. This chain uses TRBV28 with TRBJ2-2; no clear D. V shed 3 bases and J shed 2 bases, with 7 bases lying between them. Germline CDR1 is MDHEN and CDR2 is SYDVKM. The CDR3 is 14 residues long. CDR3 sequence: CASSFGRNTGELFF. DNA for the CDR3: TGTGCCAGCAGTTTCGGCCGAAACACCGGGGAGCTGTTTTTT.

This clonotype was observed many times. The CDR3 nucleotides are TGTGCCAGCAGTTTTGTGGTAGGGGCCCCAGAGACCCAGTACTTC. Its translation is CASSFVVGAPETQYF. This sequence joins TRBV28 and TRBJ2-5; D may be TRBD1 (5 bases). CDR1 and CDR2 (germline): MDHEN, SYDVKM. This CDR3 has 15 amino acids. Trimming cost V 3 bases and J 4 bases, with 15 bases left between them.

Many counts were recorded for this clonotype. This chain joins TRBV12-3 or TRBV12-4 and TRBJ1-2, with TRBD1 matching over 8 bases. V trimming: 2 bases; J trimming: 8 bases; junction bases outside the gene matches: 10. The CDR3 runs to 15 residues. DNA for the CDR3: TGTGCCAGCAGTTTAAGAGGGCAGGGGGCGAGGGGCTACACCTTC. This encodes CASSLRGQGARGYTF.

Here the CDR3 DNA reads TGTGCCAGCAGTTCAGGGTATTCTAACTATGGCTACACCTTC. It encodes CASSSGYSNYGYTF. This chain connects TRBV12-3 or TRBV12-4 to TRBJ1-2; perhaps TRBD1 as D (5 bases). Deletions cut 4 bases from V and 0 bases from J, with 9 bases between. The CDR3 contains 14 residues.

This clonotype was seen repeatedly, ten times or more. The rearrangement joins TRBV4-2 to TRBJ1-2; D is unclear. The CDR3 runs 16 residues. Germline CDR1 and CDR2: LGHNA and YNFKEQ. The V end was cut by 0 bases, the J end by 5 bases, with 16 bases between. This CDR3 is CASSQDWRESKYGYTF. The CDR3 coding sequence is TGTGCCAGCAGCCAAGATTGGAGGGAGTCAAAGTATGGCTACACCTTC.

This chain links TRBV20-1 with TRBJ1-2; D gene unclear. The CDR3 length is 13 residues. Germline V gene lookup returns CDR1 DFQATT and CDR2 SNEGSKA (reference sequence). V lost 3 bases and J 4 bases, leaving 12 bases between the germline ends. The CDR3 here is CSARSGRSYGYTF. CDR3 bases: TGCAGTGCTAGGTCGGGTCGGAGCTATGGCTACACCTTC.

This clonotype was recorded at least ten times. The chain recombines TRBV12-5 with TRBJ1-1; D perhaps matches TRBD1 (5 bases). Germline V gene data show CDR1 as LGHNT and CDR2 as FRNRAP. V lost 6 bases and J lost 4, with 15 bases in between. The CDR3 is made up of 14 amino acids. CDR3 sequence (DNA): TGTGCTAGTGGGGGCGACAGTGGGGGCACTGAAGCTTTCTTT. The encoded protein is CASGGDSGGTEAFF.

This clonotype was recorded many times. The chain employs TRBV6-5 and TRBJ2-7, with 10 bases fitting TRBD2. The ends lost 4 bases at V and 4 bases at J; junction bases unmatched: 10. The CDR3 is made up of 16 amino acids. Germline values: CDR1 MNHEY, CDR2 SVGAGI. The CDR3 region has the DNA TGTGCCAGCAGTTCCGCCGGTAGCGGGGGGAGTTACGAGCAGTACTTC. This translates into CASSSAGSGGSYEQYF.